This T cell receptor (beta chain) is from a study of hypomethylating agent response in myelodysplastic syndrome. General study findings and limits: Only roughly eleven patients were analyzed in this small cohort.

This table comes from immunoSEQ multiplex PCR, and its TCRdb copy is limited to in-frame clones, with some not included. The sample contains approximately 2,000 clones, around 85% of which appear only once. Comment on this clone: Its antigen is undetermined.

V was cut by 2 bases and J by 6 bases, with 14 bases left in between. The CDR3 loop spans 15 amino acids. Germline CDR1 is MNHNY and CDR2 is SVGAGI (reference sequence). Sample: bone marrow, taken before or after starting hypomethylating agent treatment for myelodysplastic syndrome (not recorded which). The receptor's source is a human donor with myelodysplastic syndrome. V and J are TRBV6-6 and TRBJ1-5, with a tentative D call TRBD1 (5 bases). In nucleotides, the CDR3 is TGTGCCAGCAGTTACGGGCAGGGAGGGAGTCAGCCCCAGCATTTT. Translating gives CASSYGQGGSQPQHF.